This T cell receptor beta chain was sequenced for a study of Ad26.COV2.S vaccination and SARS-CoV-2 variants. Study-level points and caveats: Similar non-spike TCR breadth was seen in vaccine and placebo recipients.

This clone was detected a few times. Its target is not known. Clones were read by immunoSEQ multiplex PCR, and TCRdb kept only the in-frame ones, dropping some. The table has some 390,000 clones, 75% to 90% seen once. Treatment reported: around 19 received Ad26.COV2.S at low or high dose, single or two shots; 5 received placebo; per-sample allocation not given. Following the first vaccine or placebo injection, samples were taken on day 63. Boston supplied an adult donor aged 18-55 years. V was shortened by 5 bases and J by 5 bases, with 9 bases between the two germline ends. Germline CDR1 and CDR2: MDHEN and SYDVKM. The CDR3 is 12 residues long.

Sequencing used peripheral blood, obtained in a trial of Ad26.COV2.S vaccine versus placebo. The sequence came from a person between 18 and 59 years old who received the Ad26.COV2.S COVID-19 vaccine or a placebo. The rearrangement uses TRBV28 and TRBJ1-2; maybe TRBD1 (5 bases). The CDR3 DNA sequence: TGTGCCAGCAGTACCGGGACTTATGGCTACACCTTC. Translating it yields CASSTGTYGYTF.